Listed here are 2 T cell receptor beta chains from one sample, sequenced in a study of cytotoxic CD8 clonotypes in ibrutinib-treated CLL. Method: immunoSEQ multiplex PCR; TCRdb's copy keeps in-frame clones and lacks some. Of 50,000 to 65,000 clones listed, approximately 57% are singletons. Sequenced material: PBMCs, taken after 12 months of ibrutinib treatment. Source of these receptors: a human donor with chronic lymphocytic leukemia.

In DNA form, the CDR3 reads TGTGCCAGTCATCCTAGCGGGGGATACACAGATACGCAGTATTTT. Translation gives CASHPSGGYTDTQYF. This chain links TRBV27 with TRBJ2-3; 10 nucleotides match TRBD2. V gave up 9 bases and J gave up 2 bases; unmatched junction bases: 8. This CDR3 spans 15 amino acids. Germline V gene sequence: CDR1 MNHEY, CDR2 SMNVEV (reference sequence).

The chain joins TRBV19 to TRBJ2-2; TRBD2 agrees at 7 bases. With V trimmed by 8 bases and J by 7 bases, 4 bases remained unmatched. CDR3 length equals 12 residues. Germline CDR1 LNHDA, CDR2 SQIVND (reference sequence). The CDR3 DNA sequence: TGTGCCAGTTCCGGACTAGACGGGGAGCTGTTTTTT. The encoded protein is CASSGLDGELFF.